This T cell receptor beta chain derives from a study of blood T cell repertoires in COVID-19. Study information: COVID-19 samples from acute and convalescent phases originated in the United States, Italy and Spain. T cells, B-cell-depleted T cells, or PBMCs supplied cDNA or gDNA.

Authors' data handling: Reference gene primers were amplified, and this amplification served to estimate nucleated cell counts. Produced via immunoSEQ multiplex PCR; TCRdb's table is partial and in-frame only. The D gene and trimming were derived from the DNA, and the V and J assignments and clone size from that table. Of around 300,000 clones listed, almost 85% are singletons. Germline values: CDR1 LGHNA, CDR2 YNFKEQ. The CDR3 loop spans 16 amino acids. Trimming stripped 4 bases from V and 0 bases from J, with 12 bases between. This TCR was recovered from a human donor in a cohort sampled during active COVID-19. The genes are TRBV4-2 and TRBJ2-2; D perhaps matches TRBD2 (6 bases). The sample comprised peripheral blood. CDR3 in DNA: TGTGCCAGCAGCCCCGCCGGGGGACCGAACACCGGGGAGCTGTTTTTT. This translates into CASSPAGGPNTGELFF.